Judged by frequency, the clone carrying this T cell receptor (beta chain) is hyperexpanded. Its antigen is not identified. This CDR3 spans 12 amino acids. Germline values: CDR1 SGHNT, CDR2 YENEEA. The source of the sample is a study of T cell clusters in autoimmune cytopenias. Study results and caveats: Exclusive TRB clusters were 2.5 to 3.5-fold more numerous in healthy donors than in active autoimmune hepatitis.

One tube held mixed TRB-A and TRB-B primer pools for touch-down PCR. TCRdb re-called the multiplex PCR reads and shows each CDR3 protein once, DNA omitted. Listed are 450 to 600 distinct CDR3 sequences; 20% to 30% falls within the top ten. Each sample's input was roughly 230 ng genomic DNA, 38,000 or so genome equivalents. This same sample was also taken into another study, of T cell repertoires in aging, cancer and after chemotherapy.

The chain employs TRBV11-3 and TRBJ2-1. The sequence came from a human donor in good health. Sequenced: peripheral blood. The chain's CDR3 is CASSLGGDEQFF.